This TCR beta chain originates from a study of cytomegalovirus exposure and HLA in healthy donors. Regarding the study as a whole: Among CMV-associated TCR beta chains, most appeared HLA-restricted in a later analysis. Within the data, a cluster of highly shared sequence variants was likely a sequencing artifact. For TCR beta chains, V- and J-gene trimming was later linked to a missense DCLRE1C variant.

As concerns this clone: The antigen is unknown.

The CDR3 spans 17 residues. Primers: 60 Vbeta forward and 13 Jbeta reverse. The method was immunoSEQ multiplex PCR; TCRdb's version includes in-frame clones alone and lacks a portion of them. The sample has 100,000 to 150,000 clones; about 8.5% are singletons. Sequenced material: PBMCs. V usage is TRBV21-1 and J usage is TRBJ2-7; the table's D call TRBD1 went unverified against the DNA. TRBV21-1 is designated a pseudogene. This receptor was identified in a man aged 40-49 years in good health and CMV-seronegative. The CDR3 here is CASSKVFIQGPSYEQYF. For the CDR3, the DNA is TGTGCCAGCAGCAAAGTCTTCATACAGGGGCCCTCCTACGAGCAGTACTTC.